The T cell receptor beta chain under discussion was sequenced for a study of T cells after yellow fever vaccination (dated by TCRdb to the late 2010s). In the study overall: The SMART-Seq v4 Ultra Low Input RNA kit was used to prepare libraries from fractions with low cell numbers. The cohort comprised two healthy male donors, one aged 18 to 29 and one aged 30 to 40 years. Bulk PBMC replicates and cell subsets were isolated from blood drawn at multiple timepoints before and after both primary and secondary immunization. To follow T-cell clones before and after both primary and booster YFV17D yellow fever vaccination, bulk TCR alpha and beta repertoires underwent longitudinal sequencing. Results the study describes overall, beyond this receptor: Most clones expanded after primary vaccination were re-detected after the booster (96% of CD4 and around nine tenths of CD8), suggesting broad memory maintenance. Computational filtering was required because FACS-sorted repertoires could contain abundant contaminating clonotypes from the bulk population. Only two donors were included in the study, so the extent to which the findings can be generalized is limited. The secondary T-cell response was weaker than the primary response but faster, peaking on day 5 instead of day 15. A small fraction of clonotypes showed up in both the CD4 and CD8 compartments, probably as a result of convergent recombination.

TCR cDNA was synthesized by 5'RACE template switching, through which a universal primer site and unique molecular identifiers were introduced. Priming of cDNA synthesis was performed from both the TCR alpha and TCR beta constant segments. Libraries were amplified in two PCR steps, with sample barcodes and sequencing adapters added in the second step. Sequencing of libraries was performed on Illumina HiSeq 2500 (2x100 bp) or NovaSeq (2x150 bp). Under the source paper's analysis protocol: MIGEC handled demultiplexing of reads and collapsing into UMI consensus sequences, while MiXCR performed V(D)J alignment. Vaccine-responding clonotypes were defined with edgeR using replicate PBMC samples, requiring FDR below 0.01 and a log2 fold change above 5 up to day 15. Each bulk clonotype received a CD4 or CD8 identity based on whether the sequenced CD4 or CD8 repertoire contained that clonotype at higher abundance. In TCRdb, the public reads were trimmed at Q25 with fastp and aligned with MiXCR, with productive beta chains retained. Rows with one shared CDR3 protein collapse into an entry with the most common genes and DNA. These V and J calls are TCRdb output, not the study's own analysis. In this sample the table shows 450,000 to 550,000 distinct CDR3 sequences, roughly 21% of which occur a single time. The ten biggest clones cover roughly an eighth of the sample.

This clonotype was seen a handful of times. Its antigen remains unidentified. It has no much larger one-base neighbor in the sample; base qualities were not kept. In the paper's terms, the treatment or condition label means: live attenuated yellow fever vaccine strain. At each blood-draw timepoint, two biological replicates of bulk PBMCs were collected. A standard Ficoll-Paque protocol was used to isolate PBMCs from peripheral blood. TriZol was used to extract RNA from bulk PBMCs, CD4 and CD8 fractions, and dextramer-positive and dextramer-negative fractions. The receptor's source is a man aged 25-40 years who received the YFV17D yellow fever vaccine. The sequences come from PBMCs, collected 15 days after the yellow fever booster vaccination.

The nucleotide sequence is given as TGCAGTGCTAGGACAGGAGTGGACAATGAGCAGTTCTTC. It specifies CSARTGVDNEQFF. The receptor chain draws on TRBV20-1 and TRBJ2-1, with TRBD1 as a weak D call on 6 bases. V is shortened by 3 bases, J by 5 bases, and the region joining them spans 11 bases. CDR1 and CDR2 are read off the germline V gene (reference sequence) as DFQATT and SNEGSKA. The CDR3, cysteine through phenylalanine, is 13 amino acids long. Just CDR3 DNA is preserved here, 39 bases in frame from base 1.